A single sample is the source of the 20 T cell receptor beta chains below, sequenced in a study of shared clonotypes between healthy human individuals. Only in-frame clones appear in the TCRdb table, and some are missing; sequencing was by immunoSEQ multiplex PCR. The table includes some 500,000 clones, about 96% detected once. What was sequenced was naive CD4+ T cells sorted from blood. The sample's subset: CD45RA+ positively selected. Every receptor here comes from a woman between 25 and 40 years old in good health.

V gene TRBV28 combines with J gene TRBJ2-6, with D uncertain. The V end lost 3 bases, the J end lost 0 bases, and 12 bases lay between the germline ends. This CDR3 has 17 amino acids. CDR1 MDHEN and CDR2 SYDVKM come from the germline V gene. The chain's CDR3 is CASSLGYSPSGANVLTF. The CDR3 DNA reads as TGTGCCAGCAGTTTGGGGTATTCCCCCTCTGGGGCCAACGTCCTGACTTTC. The variable domain in full, with the rest retrieved from reference TRBV28 and TRBJ2-6, is DVKVTQSSRYLVKRTGEKVFLECVQDMDHENMFWYRQDPGLGLRLIYFSYDVKMKEKGDIPEGYSVSREKKERFSLILESASTNQTSMYLCASSLGYSPSGANVLTFGAGSRLTVL.

The chain has TRBV27 and TRBJ2-1; 11 bases line up with TRBD2. From germline, CDR1 is MNHEY and CDR2 SMNVEV (reference sequence). This CDR3 contains 15 residues. Trimming took 3 bases from V and 7 from J; bases not matched to a gene: 5. The CDR3 DNA reads as TGTGCCAGCAGTTTTCTAGCGGGAGGTAGGAATGAGCAGTTCTTC. It specifies CASSFLAGGRNEQFF.

In nucleotides, the CDR3 is TGTGCCAGCAGCGAAGGACAGTTATACAATGAGCAGTTCTTC. Translating it yields CASSEGQLYNEQFF. The chain couples TRBV7-2 to TRBJ2-1, with D possibly matching TRBD1 (6 bases). The V and J ends lost 5 bases and 4 bases respectively, with 12 bases between them. In germline, CDR1 is SGHTA, CDR2 FQGNSA. This CDR3 is 14 amino acids long.

This chain links TRBV4-2 with TRBJ2-7, with D hard to call. Looked up from germline, CDR1 is LGHNA and CDR2 is YNFKEQ. The CDR3 spans 15 residues. Trimming removed 0 bases from V and 2 bases from J, with 11 bases in between. CDR3 in DNA: TGTGCCAGCAGCCAAGAGGGCAGAACTCCCTACGAGCAGTACTTC. This codes for CASSQEGRTPYEQYF.

The V call is TRBV7-2, the J call TRBJ1-3; D remains unclear. Germline lookup yields CDR1 SGHTA and CDR2 FQGNSA. Trimming left V 1 base short and J 0 bases short, with 4 bases between. The CDR3 extends over 14 amino acids. The CDR3, as DNA: TGTGCCAGCAGCTTAGTCAACTCTGGAAACACCATATATTTT. Protein product: CASSLVNSGNTIYF.

The rearrangement links TRBV6-1 to TRBJ1-3; D is ambiguous. The CDR3 extends over 13 amino acids. Trimming stripped 6 bases from V and 1 base from J, with 7 bases between. The germline gives CDR1 MNHNS, CDR2 SASEGT. DNA for the CDR3: TGTGCCAGCAGCACCTGGTCTGGAAACACCATATATTTT. Translation: CASSTWSGNTIYF.

This clone has only one observation. The chain recombines TRBV5-1 with TRBJ2-7, with TRBD2 matching 12 bases. Germline V gene lookup returns CDR1 SGHRS and CDR2 YFSETQ. The junction had 9 bases not matched to a gene; V was cut back by 4 bases and J by 4 bases. CDR3 length: 16 amino acids. The CDR3 sequence: CASSPASGRATYEQYF. CDR3 DNA: TGCGCCAGCAGCCCAGCTAGCGGGAGGGCCACGTACGAGCAGTACTTC.

This chain joins TRBV2 and TRBJ2-1; D might be TRBD2 (6 bases). The V gene lost 4 bases and the J gene lost 0 bases, with 16 bases spanning the gap. Germline CDR1 reads SNHLY; CDR2 reads FYNNEI. The CDR3 spans 17 residues. For the CDR3, the DNA is TGTGCCAGCAGTGGAGGGACTCCCGGCAGCTCCTACAATGAGCAGTTCTTC. This encodes CASSGGTPGSSYNEQFF.

This chain's CDR3 is CASSIPQTYSNQPQHF. The CDR3 DNA reads as TGTGCCAGTAGTATCCCACAGACTTATAGCAATCAGCCCCAGCATTTT. V and J are TRBV19 and TRBJ1-5; D remains ambiguous. The CDR3 totals 16 residues. Germline loops: CDR1 LNHDA, CDR2 SQIVND (reference sequence). V gave up 3 bases and J gave up 0 bases, with 12 bases separating them.

The rearrangement uses TRBV5-1 and TRBJ2-7, with TRBD2 identical over 7 bases. The CDR3 extends over 16 amino acids. The junction had 6 bases not matched to a gene; V was cut back by 0 bases and J by 0 bases. From germline, CDR1 is SGHRS and CDR2 YFSETQ. CDR3 region: CASSLERDRSSYEQYF. Written as DNA, the CDR3 is TGCGCCAGCAGCTTGGAGCGGGACCGCAGCTCCTACGAGCAGTACTTC.

The J gene is TRBJ1-4, the V gene TRBV5-1, with TRBD1 as a possible D gene (6 bases). Per the germline V gene, CDR1 is SGHRS and CDR2 is YFSETQ. The V gene lost 2 bases and the J gene lost 5 bases, with 16 bases spanning the gap. This CDR3 region has 16 residues. CDR3 amino acids: CASSFGQTYRNEKLFF. The CDR3, as DNA: TGCGCCAGCAGCTTTGGACAGACTTACAGGAATGAAAAACTGTTTTTT.

The chain couples TRBV11-1 to TRBJ1-4, with 7 positions matching TRBD1. CDR1 and CDR2 from the germline V gene are SGHAT and FQDESV (reference sequence). The CDR3 is made up of 14 amino acids. V lost 5 bases and J lost 6; bases outside the gene matches: 6. CDR3 residues: CASSPRTGDEKLFF. CDR3 coding DNA: TGTGCCAGCAGCCCTCGGACAGGAGATGAAAAACTGTTTTTT.

The chain joins TRBV10-1 to TRBJ2-1; 11 bases match TRBD2. J was trimmed by 3 bases and V by 5 bases; bases with no gene match: 3. The CDR3 runs to 15 residues. The germline V gene has CDR1 WNHNN and CDR2 SYGVQD (reference sequence). CDR3 DNA: TGCGCCAGCAGTAGAACTAGCGGGGGCTACAATGAGCAGTTCTTC. Its protein is CASSRTSGGYNEQFF.

The chain uses TRBV28 and TRBJ2-7; either TRBD1 or TRBD2 may fit D (5 bases each). CDR3 length: 14 residues. CDR1 MDHEN and CDR2 SYDVKM come from the germline V gene. Trimming shortened V by 4 bases and J by 5 bases, and 15 bases separated the two germline ends. The CDR3 loop reads CASSSGHRSDEQYF. CDR3 nucleotide sequence: TGTGCCAGCAGTTCGGGGCACAGGTCCGACGAGCAGTACTTC.

This chain joins TRBV27 and TRBJ2-2; 7 positions agree with TRBD2. The CDR3 runs to 16 residues. V was pared by 8 bases and J by 5 bases, with 14 bases of the junction left unmatched. Germline loops: CDR1 MNHEY, CDR2 SMNVEV (reference sequence). The CDR3 region has the DNA TGTGCCAGCTCGATTAGGGGAGGGCCGGGAACCGGGGAGCTGTTTTTT. Protein product: CASSIRGGPGTGELFF.

A single count supports this clone. The rearrangement links TRBV5-8 to TRBJ1-1; D is possibly TRBD1 (5 bases). In germline, CDR1 is SGHTS, CDR2 YDEGEE. V was shortened by 2 bases and J by 2 bases, with 16 bases between the two germline ends. The CDR3 extends over 16 amino acids. The CDR3 nucleotides read TGTGCCAGCAGCTTTTTATGGCGGGGACCAAACACTGAAGCTTTCTTT. Translation: CASSFLWRGPNTEAFF.

Comments on this clone: The sample carries other DNA sequences with the same CDR3. J is TRBJ1-2 and V is TRBV27; TRBD1 matches 7 bases. The trim removed 5 bases at V and 2 bases at J, leaving 2 bases unmatched. Germline CDR1 and CDR2: MNHEY and SMNVEV (reference sequence). The CDR3 is 13 residues long. CDR3 sequence reads: CASSPQGNYGYTF. CDR3 sequence (DNA): TGTGCCAGCAGTCCACAGGGGAACTATGGCTACACCTTC.

V gene TRBV10-2 combines with J gene TRBJ1-5, with a weak D call TRBD1 (6 bases). CDR3 length: 15 amino acids. The V gene lost 1 base and the J gene lost 7 bases, with 14 bases spanning the gap. Germline V lookup: CDR1 WSHSY, CDR2 SAAADI. In DNA, the CDR3 is TGCGCCAGCAGTGAGTTACCTCCAGGGGACCAGCCCCAGCATTTT. Its protein product is CASSELPPGDQPQHF.

The V and J genes are TRBV28 and TRBJ2-2; TRBD2 aligns across 7 bases. The CDR3 is made up of 16 amino acids. Germline V gene data show CDR1 as MDHEN and CDR2 as SYDVKM. Trimming took 3 bases from V and 7 from J; bases not matched to a gene: 11. Written as DNA, the CDR3 is TGTGCCAGCAGTTTTGTGGCGGGAGTATCTATCGGGGAGCTGTTTTTT. It yields the protein CASSFVAGVSIGELFF.

The V gene is TRBV7-2, the J gene TRBJ2-3, with TRBD2 identical over 12 bases. V lost 2 bases, J lost 8 bases, and 5 bases stayed unmatched. CDR3 length: 15 amino acids. The germline V gene has CDR1 SGHTA and CDR2 FQGNSA. The CDR3, as DNA: TGTGCCAGCAGCTTATTGGCTAGCGGGAGGGGTACGCAGTATTTT. This translates into CASSLLASGRGTQYF.